This T cell receptor (beta chain) is drawn from a study of blood T cell repertoires in COVID-19. As for the study in general: Collection of acute and convalescent COVID-19 samples took place in the United States, Italy and Spain. T cells, B-cell-depleted T cells, or PBMCs provided the cDNA or gDNA that served as material.

Per the original methods: It was from reference gene primer amplification that nucleated cell counts were estimated. Profiled with immunoSEQ multiplex PCR; TCRdb holds only in-frame clones, not every one. The V and J calls and clone size are taken from that table; D and trimming were inferred from the DNA. Of about 94,000 clones listed, about 83% are singletons. The table lists this clone with many counts. This CDR3 comprises 16 residues. V trimming: 0 bases; J trimming: 4 bases; junction bases outside the gene matches: 6. Germline V gene lookup returns CDR1 MNHEY and CDR2 SVGAGI. The chain carries TRBV6-5 and TRBJ2-3; 8 bases match TRBD1. The sample taken for sequencing was peripheral blood. The clonotype was recovered from a human donor in a cohort sampled during active COVID-19. The CDR3 coding sequence is TGTGCCAGCAGTTACTCGGCAGGGGGCATTTCAGATACGCAGTATTTT. The encoded protein is CASSYSAGGISDTQYF.